This T cell receptor (beta chain) emerged from a study of shared clonotypes between healthy human individuals. In the sorted-subset replicate PCRs, around 220 ng DNA, 25,000 to 35,000 T cell genomes, was used. Libraries were prepared by immunoSEQ multiplex PCR; TCRdb keeps only in-frame clonotypes and omits some of them. The sample holds some 740,000 clones, 80% to 95% seen once. Naivety among CD8 cells was defined by CD45RO negativity and positive CCR7 selection, thereby excluding terminally differentiated effector memory CD45RA+ cells. Nashville, Tennessee was home to all donors, who were Caucasian adults. The germline gives CDR1 SEHNR, CDR2 FQNEAQ (reference sequence). The V end was cut by 2 bases, the J end by 5 bases, with 18 bases between. The CDR3 length is 17 residues.

Sequencing input: naive CD8+ T cells sorted from blood. This clonotype originated in a man aged 30-40 years in good health. The J gene is TRBJ2-2, the V gene TRBV7-9; D is ambiguous. CDR3 loop: CASSLPPGDPSTGELFF. The DNA for the CDR3 is TGTGCCAGCAGCTTACCCCCCGGAGACCCGAGTACCGGGGAGCTGTTTTTT.